Shown below are 29 T cell receptor beta chains from a single sample sequenced in a study of blood T cells in healthy people across ages. A second PCR, run for about 7 to 11 cycles, used a sample-barcoded 5' primer plus a J-beta primer mix. TCRdb re-analysed the 5' RACE reads in MiXCR, keeping a single row per CDR3 protein. The sample consists of 750,000 to 850,000 distinct CDR3 sequences, approximately 25% of them appearing once. This sample also appeared in a second study, on T cells of mothers and their children.

Sequencing used blood. These TCRs come from a boy between 10 and 17 years old in good health.

The gene calls are TRBV27 and TRBJ2-7; D might be TRBD1 (5 bases). Germline V CDR1 and CDR2: MNHEY, SMNVEV (reference sequence). The CDR3 sequence is 13 residues long. Trimming stripped 8 bases from V and 4 bases from J, with 15 bases between. This chain's CDR3 is CASRGGARYEQYF. The CDR3 region has the DNA TGTGCCAGCCGAGGTGGGGCGCGTTACGAGCAGTACTTC.

This clonotype was seen a few times. The chain joins TRBV6-5 to TRBJ1-5, with a possible D match to TRBD1 (6 bases). The germline V gene has CDR1 MNHEY and CDR2 SVGAGI. CDR3 length: 15 amino acids. Trimming took off 6 bases at V and 0 bases at J, with 12 bases between the two ends. The CDR3 nucleotides read TGTGCCAGCAGCCCGACAGGACATAGCAATCAGCCCCAGCATTTT. This translates into CASSPTGHSNQPQHF.

V is TRBV20-1 and J is TRBJ1-4; D gene unclear. Trimming took off 6 bases at V and 12 bases at J, with 20 bases between the two ends. This CDR3 has 13 residues. CDR1 is DFQATT, CDR2 SNEGSKA, per germline (reference sequence). The CDR3 bases are TGCAGTGCGCCGCAATTACCTCTCGGGGAACTGTTTTTT. This encodes CSAPQLPLGELFF.

The chain combines TRBV29-1 with TRBJ1-1; TRBD1 matches 7 bases. Trimming removed 7 bases from V and 3 bases from J; junction bases left unmatched: 8. The CDR3 runs to 13 residues. Germline assignment: CDR1 SQVTM and CDR2 ANQGSEA. CDR3 region: CSGGDRVDTEAFF. CDR3 sequence (DNA): TGCAGCGGTGGAGACAGGGTGGACACTGAAGCTTTCTTT.

The chain employs TRBV18 and TRBJ2-2; D unresolved. Trimming removed 2 bases at V and 5 bases at J, with 9 bases between. The germline V gene encodes CDR1 KGHSH and CDR2 LQKENI. The CDR3 length is 14 residues. As DNA, the CDR3 is TGTGCCAGCTCACCATTACGTGAAACCGGGGAGCTGTTTTTT. This encodes CASSPLRETGELFF.

This clonotype was counted only a few times. The V gene is TRBV21-1, the J gene TRBJ1-1. TRBV21-1 is deemed a pseudogene. CDR3 size: 16 residues. The CDR3 loop reads CASSKVDGGMNTEAFF. The CDR3 DNA reads TGTGCCAGCAGCAAAGTTGACGGCGGAATGAACACTGAAGCTTTCTTT.

This rearrangement joins TRBV6-1 to TRBJ1-1; D unresolved. V lost 3 bases and J 0 bases, leaving 14 bases between the germline ends. The germline gives CDR1 MNHNS, CDR2 SASEGT. This CDR3 is built from 16 residues. CDR3 residues: CASSDVTQLMNTEAFF. The CDR3 DNA sequence: TGTGCCAGCAGTGACGTGACTCAACTCATGAACACTGAAGCTTTCTTT.

This clonotype was seen a few times. The chain has TRBV27 and TRBJ2-2; D might be TRBD2 (5 bases). Looked up from germline, CDR1 is MNHEY and CDR2 is SMNVEV (reference sequence). The CDR3 runs to 18 residues. V was cut by 5 bases and J by 4 bases, with 23 bases left in between. This CDR3 reads CASSPTAVQAPGTGELFF. As DNA, the CDR3 is TGTGCCAGCAGTCCCACAGCGGTTCAGGCCCCGGGCACCGGGGAGCTGTTTTTT.

This clonotype has a count of ten or more. The CDR3 nucleotides are TGTGCCAGCAGTGAATCACGGGGTTCTGGAAACACCATATATTTT. Protein sequence: CASSESRGSGNTIYF. V and J are TRBV25-1 and TRBJ1-3, with D unclear. Germline CDR1 reads MGHDK; CDR2 reads SYGVNS. This CDR3 spans 15 amino acids. The ends were cut back, 1 base at V and 1 base at J, with 8 bases in the middle.

This clonotype has a handful of counts. The chain recombines TRBV7-8 with TRBJ2-4; unclear D gene. CDR1 SGHVS and CDR2 FQNEAQ come from the germline V gene. Trimming shortened V by 1 base and J by 8 bases, and 9 bases separated the two germline ends. This CDR3 contains 13 residues. This CDR3 reads CASSLGLGDIQYF. CDR3 nucleotides: TGTGCCAGCAGCTTAGGTTTGGGTGACATTCAGTACTTC.

The chain carries TRBV5-1 and TRBJ2-3, with a possible D match to TRBD2 (6 bases). Between the trimmed V and J ends, which lost 4 bases and 2 bases, there was a span of 14 bases. This CDR3 spans 15 amino acids. In germline, CDR1 is SGHRS, CDR2 YFSETQ. CDR3 coding DNA: TGCGCCAGCAGCAATGAGGGCGGGATCACAGATACGCAGTATTTT. It encodes CASSNEGGITDTQYF.

The CDR3 DNA sequence: TGTGCCAGCAGTTTAAGTCAGGGAGGATACACTGAAGCTTTCTTT. Encoded protein: CASSLSQGGYTEAFF. The rearrangement links TRBV28 to TRBJ1-1, with a weak D call TRBD1 (5 bases). Trimming stripped 2 bases from V and 3 bases from J, with 13 bases between. The germline V gene encodes CDR1 MDHEN and CDR2 SYDVKM. This CDR3 has 15 residues.

Only a few counts were recorded for this clonotype. The chain carries TRBV4-3 and TRBJ1-2; TRBD1 is a possible D gene (6 bases). CDR1 LGHNA and CDR2 YSLEER come from the germline V gene. The V end was cut by 4 bases, the J end by 0 bases, with 12 bases between. This CDR3 is built from 15 residues. In nucleotides, the CDR3 is TGCGCCAGCAGCCCCACCCGGACAGCTAACTATGGCTACACCTTC. This encodes CASSPTRTANYGYTF.

This clonotype was counted only a few times. The V call is TRBV3-1, the J call TRBJ1-2; D gene ambiguous. Germline V gene lookup returns CDR1 LGHDT and CDR2 YNNKEL (reference sequence). The CDR3 spans 17 residues. Trimming took 1 base from V and 4 from J, leaving 19 bases between them. The CDR3 DNA reads TGTGCCAGCAGCCAAGGCGGCGCCCGGACGACGGTCTATGGCTACACCTTC. Translating gives CASSQGGARTTVYGYTF.

The chain carries TRBV5-1 and TRBJ2-5; D is perhaps TRBD1 (7 bases). The closer fit of TRBJ2-7 to the DNA end suggests the J call may be wrong. The CDR3 is made up of 15 amino acids. Germline assignment: CDR1 SGHRS and CDR2 YFSETQ. The CDR3 is CASSLTTGEDYEQYF. CDR3 bases: TGCGCCAGCAGCTTGACTACAGGGGAGGACTACGAGCAGTACTTC.

The V gene is TRBV20-1, the J gene TRBJ2-5, with TRBD1 as a possible D gene (5 bases). V lost 5 bases and J 5 bases, leaving 18 bases between the germline ends. Germline values: CDR1 DFQATT, CDR2 SNEGSKA (reference sequence). The CDR3 length is 14 residues. The CDR3 sequence: CSAVPKVPGETQYF. CDR3 sequence (DNA): TGCAGTGCTGTCCCTAAAGTCCCAGGGGAGACCCAGTACTTC.

This sequence joins TRBV20-1 and TRBJ1-1, with a weak D call TRBD1 (6 bases). The CDR3 runs to 13 residues. V was clipped by 6 bases and J by 4 bases, with 15 bases between them. In germline, CDR1 is DFQATT, CDR2 SNEGSKA (reference sequence). This chain's CDR3 is CSAGGGHSTEAFF. The CDR3, as DNA: TGCAGTGCCGGAGGGGGACATAGCACTGAAGCTTTCTTT.

The genes are TRBV9 and TRBJ2-5; 7 bases align to TRBD2. The CDR3 totals 14 residues. Trimming at V came to 2 bases and at J to 5 bases, leaving 6 bases not matched to a gene. Germline-derived CDR1 and CDR2 are SGDLS and YYNGEE. The chain's CDR3 is CASSVLAVGETQYF. The DNA for the CDR3 is TGTGCCAGCAGCGTGCTAGCGGTTGGGGAGACCCAGTACTTC.

This clonotype occurred a few times. This chain connects TRBV9 to TRBJ1-5, with 10 bases fitting TRBD1. This CDR3 comprises 15 residues. Germline V gives CDR1 SGDLS, CDR2 YYNGEE. V lost 3 bases and J lost 4; bases outside the gene matches: 4. As DNA, the CDR3 is TGTGCCAGCAGCGCGACAGGGGGCCTGAATCAGCCCCAGCATTTT. Translation gives CASSATGGLNQPQHF. Filled out from reference TRBV9 and TRBJ1-5, the complete variable domain reads DSGVTQTPKHLITATGQRVTLRCSPRSGDLSVYWYQQSLDQGLQFLIQYYNGEERAKGNILERFSAQQFPDLHSELNLSSLELGDSALYFCASSATGGLNQPQHFGDGTRLSIL.

The V call is TRBV4-3, the J call TRBJ1-2; D is perhaps TRBD1 (5 bases). The CDR3 loop spans 14 amino acids. V was trimmed by 0 bases and J by 2 bases, leaving 7 bases between them. CDR1 is LGHNA, CDR2 YSLEER, per germline. The CDR3 protein is CASSQEKGNYGYTF. The CDR3 coding sequence is TGCGCCAGCAGCCAAGAAAAGGGGAACTATGGCTACACCTTC.

The J gene is TRBJ2-5, the V gene TRBV11-1; either TRBD1 or TRBD2 may fit D (5 bases each). The CDR3 spans 20 residues. The V gene lost 5 bases and the J gene lost 0 bases, with 28 bases spanning the gap. Germline V gives CDR1 SGHAT, CDR2 FQDESV (reference sequence). Here the CDR3 DNA reads TGTGCCAGCAGCACTACCGGGACCAGTAACCGAGGAGAAAACCAAGAGACCCAGTACTTC. Encoded protein: CASSTTGTSNRGENQETQYF. The full variable domain, completed using reference TRBV11-1 and TRBJ2-5, is EAEVAQSPRYKITEKSQAVAFWCDPISGHATLYWYRQILGQGPELLVQFQDESVVDDSQLPKDRFSAERLKGVDSTLKIQPAELGDSAMYLCASSTTGTSNRGENQETQYFGPGTRLLVL.

This clonotype came up many times. The genes are TRBV12-3 or TRBV12-4 and TRBJ2-3; possible D gene TRBD1, 6 bases. The V end was cut by 1 base, the J end by 6 bases, with 11 bases between. This CDR3 is built from 14 residues. The CDR3, as DNA: TGTGCCAGCAGTTTAGACAGGGTTACTGATACGCAGTATTTT. This encodes CASSLDRVTDTQYF.

V usage is TRBV5-1 and J usage is TRBJ2-2; TRBD2 aligns across 8 bases. The CDR3 totals 15 residues. Germline CDR1 is SGHRS and CDR2 is YFSETQ. Unmatched junction bases numbered 7, after V lost 4 bases and J lost 5 bases. The CDR3, as DNA: TGCGCCAGCAGCCCTACTAGCGGAGGTACCGGGGAGCTGTTTTTT. Encoded protein: CASSPTSGGTGELFF.

The table lists this clonotype with a few counts. This sequence joins TRBV15 and TRBJ2-7; D is ambiguous. V lost 0 bases to trimming and J lost 6 bases, with 12 bases between them. This CDR3 is built from 14 residues. Germline CDR1 is LNHNV and CDR2 is YYDKDF (reference sequence). The CDR3: CATSRDRAVPEQYF. CDR3 nucleotides: TGTGCCACCAGCAGAGATAGAGCAGTCCCCGAGCAGTACTTC.

This chain links TRBV7-2 with TRBJ2-2; D gene unclear. V lost 3 bases, J lost 4 bases, and 9 bases lay in between. CDR3 size: 14 residues. From germline, CDR1 is SGHTA and CDR2 FQGNSA. The CDR3 loop reads CASSLRSSTGELFF. The DNA for the CDR3 is TGTGCCAGCAGCTTGCGATCCAGCACCGGGGAGCTGTTTTTT.

The chain has TRBV6-5 and TRBJ1-3, with 10 bases identical to TRBD1. CDR1 and CDR2 (germline): MNHEY, SVGAGI. The CDR3 extends over 18 amino acids. V shed 0 bases and J 0 bases; nucleotides not matched to a gene: 5. CDR3 amino acids: CASSYSGQGSHSGNTIYF. The CDR3 DNA reads as TGTGCCAGCAGTTACTCGGGACAGGGGTCCCACTCTGGAAACACCATATATTTT.

This clonotype was counted between two and nine times. In DNA form, the CDR3 reads TGTGCCACCCTTAAATCTAGCGGGAACTACGAGCAGTACTTC. Residues: CATLKSSGNYEQYF. J is TRBJ2-5 and V is TRBV24-1; 9 bases map to TRBD2. The end of the DNA fits TRBJ2-7 better, so the J call may be wrong. The CDR3 has 14 residues. The germline V gene has CDR1 KGHDR and CDR2 SFDVKD.

This clonotype was seen a few times. CDR3 sequence reads: CAITGTTTDTQYF. CDR3 DNA: TGTGCCATCACCGGGACTACCACAGATACGCAGTATTTT. V is TRBV6-1 and J is TRBJ2-3; the match to TRBD2 covers 7 bases. This CDR3 comprises 13 residues. The V and J ends lost 10 bases and 2 bases, in that order; junction bases with no gene match: 6. CDR1 and CDR2 from the germline V gene are MNHNS and SASEGT.

This clonotype occurred a few times. This chain connects TRBV6-5 to TRBJ1-5; D might be TRBD1 (5 bases). The germline V and J ends were trimmed by 6 bases and 5 bases, with 11 bases remaining between them. Germline values: CDR1 MNHEY, CDR2 SVGAGI. The CDR3 is made up of 13 amino acids. CDR3 nucleotides: TGTGCCAGCAGGCCCAGGGTGGATCAGCCCCAGCATTTT. It codes for CASRPRVDQPQHF.